Listed below are T cell receptor beta chains from one sample, sequenced in a study of cytomegalovirus exposure and HLA in healthy donors. Here immunoSEQ multiplex PCR was the method, and the copy in TCRdb shows in-frame clones only, minus some. The data contain around 100,000 clones, 76% of them singletons. The sample consisted of PBMCs. The receptors shown here come from a man aged 35 to 55 in good health and CMV-seronegative. The CDR3 runs from the conserved cysteine through the conserved F or W. The D gene is left open where the match is weak. Only some rows state a clone size, as once, few, many or a class for expanded clones.

J | size | V | D | CDR3 | DNA
TRBJ1-1 | NA | TRBV5-1 | NA | CASRRDLNTEAFF | TGCGCCAGCCGGAGGGACCTGAACACTGAAGCTTTCTTT
TRBJ1-2 | NA | TRBV2 | NA | CASSEIQGWSEGYTF | TGTGCCAGCAGTGAAATTCAGGGATGGTCAGAGGGCTACACCTTC
TRBJ1-5 | NA | TRBV5-1 | TRBD1 | CASSTGTGGAQPQHF | TGCGCCAGCAGCACCGGGACAGGGGGTGCTCAGCCCCAGCATTTT
TRBJ2-1 | few | TRBV14 | TRBD2 | CASSLHSGGGLDEQFF | TGTGCCAGCAGCCTCCACAGCGGGGGGGGCTTGGATGAGCAGTTCTTC
TRBJ2-1 | NA | TRBV30 | TRBD1 | CAWTGQGFSYNEQFF | TGTGCCTGGACGGGACAGGGATTCTCCTACAATGAGCAGTTCTTC
TRBJ2-3 | NA | TRBV5-5 | TRBD1 | CASSSRTGWEADTQYF | TGTGCCAGCAGCTCGAGGACAGGGTGGGAGGCAGATACGCAGTATTTT
TRBJ1-1 | NA | TRBV18 | TRBD1 | CASPSHKEQGVNTEAFF | TGTGCCAGCCCATCCCATAAAGAACAGGGGGTGAACACTGAAGCTTTCTTT
TRBJ1-5 | once | TRBV19 | NA | CASSLLTGRVRSNQPQHF | TGTGCCAGTAGTTTACTGACAGGTAGGGTTAGGAGCAATCAGCCCCAGCATTTT
TRBJ1-2 | NA | TRBV15 | NA | CATGPLGSTQTNFRGYTF | TGTGCCACCGGGCCCCTGGGCTCGACCCAGACTAATTTCCGTGGCTACACCTTC
TRBJ2-5 | NA | TRBV5-1 | NA | CASSLGQGQETQYF | TGCGCCAGCAGCTTAGGGCAGGGCCAAGAGACCCAGTACTTC
TRBJ2-3 | few | TRBV5-6 | TRBD2 | CASSLFTSGGSRTDTQYF | TGTGCCAGCAGCTTGTTTACTAGCGGGGGGTCACGCACAGATACGCAGTATTTT
TRBJ1-3 | once | TRBV7-9 | TRBD1 | CASRGQGAGNTIYF | TGTGCCAGCCGGGGACAGGGGGCAGGAAACACCATATATTTT
TRBJ1-6 | NA | TRBV7-8 | TRBD1 | CASSPYATLRDRGSPLHF | TGTGCCAGCAGCCCTTACGCCACCCTCCGGGACAGGGGTTCACCCCTCCACTTT
TRBJ2-5 | once | TRBV7-2 | NA | CASSLGSGKETQYF | TGTGCCAGCAGCTTAGGCAGCGGCAAAGAGACCCAGTACTTC
TRBJ1-6 | NA | TRBV19 | NA | CASKTGSSYNSPLHF | TGTGCCAGTAAAACAGGGAGCTCCTATAATTCACCCCTCCACTTT
TRBJ2-2 | NA | TRBV25-1 | TRBD1 | CASSEWRTGRNGELFF | TGTGCCAGCAGTGAATGGAGGACAGGGAGGAACGGGGAGCTGTTTTTT
TRBJ2-1 | NA | TRBV6-6 | NA | CASSLTRHEQFF | TGTGCCAGTTCTTTGACTAGGCATGAGCAGTTCTTC
TRBJ1-1 | NA | TRBV27 | TRBD1 | CASSAVPTGATEAFF | TGTGCCAGCAGTGCGGTGCCTACAGGGGCCACTGAAGCTTTCTTT
TRBJ2-6 | NA | TRBV15 | NA | CATSIEYTGANVLTF | TGTGCCACCAGCATCGAGTATACTGGGGCCAACGTCCTGACTTTC
TRBJ2-2 | NA | TRBV27 | NA | CASSRLDWELFF | TGTGCCAGCAGTCGCCTTGACTGGGAGCTGTTTTTT
TRBJ2-2 | NA | TRBV18 | NA | CASSPPRGQNTGELFF | TGTGCCAGCTCACCACCGAGAGGGCAGAACACCGGGGAGCTGTTTTTT
TRBJ2-1 | NA | TRBV30 | TRBD2 | CAWDGGARRHEQFF | TGTGCCTGGGACGGGGGGGCCCGGAGGCATGAGCAGTTCTTC
TRBJ2-7 | NA | TRBV21-1 | NA | CASSKRCSDRVVYEQYF | TGTGCCAGCAGCAAAAGGTGTTCGGACAGGGTGGTCTACGAGCAGTACTTC
TRBJ1-1 | NA | TRBV7-9 | TRBD1 | CSSTPEGQGGGTEAFF | TGTTCCAGCACCCCTGAGGGACAGGGGGGGGGCACTGAAGCTTTCTTT
TRBJ1-2 | NA | TRBV10-2 | TRBD1 | CASSENPGQGLGGYTF | TGCGCCAGCAGTGAGAATCCGGGACAGGGGCTGGGTGGCTACACCTTC
TRBJ2-2 | NA | TRBV7-2 | NA | CASSQDRTGTGELFF | TGTGCCAGCAGCCAAGACAGAACGGGCACCGGGGAGCTGTTTTTT
TRBJ2-5 | NA | TRBV11-2 | TRBD2 | CASSLGLAGSGETQYF | TGTGCCAGCAGCTTAGGACTAGCGGGGTCTGGAGAGACCCAGTACTTC
TRBJ1-1 | few | TRBV7-9 | NA | CASSQDRKAFF | TGTGCCAGCAGCCAAGACAGGAAAGCTTTCTTT
TRBJ1-3 | NA | TRBV6-6 | NA | CASSYRLSGSGNTIYF | TGTGCCAGCAGTTACCGGCTATCGGGCTCTGGAAACACCATATATTTT
TRBJ1-4 | few | TRBV10-3 | NA | CAATRAVNEKLFF | TGTGCCGCCACTAGGGCGGTAAATGAAAAACTGTTTTTT
TRBJ2-5 | NA | TRBV11-2 | NA | CASSKQGIFGETQYF | TGTGCCAGCAGCAAGCAGGGCATCTTTGGGGAGACCCAGTACTTC
TRBJ1-1 | NA | TRBV19 | NA | CASSIMGPGAEAFF | TGTGCCAGTAGTATTATGGGGCCTGGCGCTGAAGCTTTCTTT
TRBJ2-3 | NA | TRBV29-1 | TRBD2 | CSVRRGGFADTQYF | TGCAGCGTCCGACGGGGGGGGTTCGCAGATACGCAGTATTTT
TRBJ1-3 | NA | TRBV27 | TRBD1 | CASSLRQGANTIYF | TGTGCCAGCAGTCTAAGACAGGGGGCGAACACCATATATTTT
TRBJ1-2 | NA | TRBV28 | NA | CASVKGGYILYGYTF | TGTGCCAGCGTAAAAGGCGGGTACATCCTCTATGGCTACACCTTC
TRBJ2-3 | NA | TRBV5-1 | NA | CASSLRRGTRQGNTQYF | TGCGCCAGCAGCTTGCGAAGAGGGACACGCCAGGGGAATACGCAGTATTTT
TRBJ2-1 | few | TRBV2 | TRBD1 | CASTGQVSNEQFF | TGTGCCAGCACCGGACAGGTATCAAATGAGCAGTTCTTC
TRBJ2-2 | NA | TRBV7-9 | TRBD2 | CSSSLGGTTDTGELFF | TGTTCCAGCAGCTTGGGAGGGACCACAGACACCGGGGAGCTGTTTTTT
TRBJ2-1 | NA | TRBV4-1 | NA | CASSQLDMGFSYNEQFF | TGCGCCAGCAGCCAACTCGACATGGGTTTCTCCTACAATGAGCAGTTCTTC
TRBJ1-2 | NA | TRBV4-2 | NA | CASSQDRASHGYTF | TGTGCCAGCAGCCAAGATCGCGCGTCCCATGGCTACACCTTC
TRBJ2-2 | NA | TRBV18 | NA | CASSPFGQVEAGELFF | TGTGCCAGCTCACCGTTCGGTCAGGTTGAAGCCGGGGAGCTGTTTTTT
TRBJ2-1 | NA | TRBV7-8 | NA | CASSLGGWEANEQFF | TGTGCCAGCAGCTTAGGAGGCTGGGAGGCCAATGAGCAGTTCTTC